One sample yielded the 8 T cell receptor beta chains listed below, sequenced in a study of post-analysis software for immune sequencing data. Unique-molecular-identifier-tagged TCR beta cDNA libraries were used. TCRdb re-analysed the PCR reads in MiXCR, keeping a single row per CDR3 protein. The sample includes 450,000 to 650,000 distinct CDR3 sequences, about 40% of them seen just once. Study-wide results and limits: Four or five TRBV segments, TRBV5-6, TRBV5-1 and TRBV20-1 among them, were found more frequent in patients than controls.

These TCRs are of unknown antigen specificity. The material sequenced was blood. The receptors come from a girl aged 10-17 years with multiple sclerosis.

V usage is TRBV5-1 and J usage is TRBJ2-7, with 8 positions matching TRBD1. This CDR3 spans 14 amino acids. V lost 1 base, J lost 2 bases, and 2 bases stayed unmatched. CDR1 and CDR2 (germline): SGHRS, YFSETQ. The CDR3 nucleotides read TGCGCCAGCAGCTTGTGCAGGGGGCCCTACGAGCAGTACTTC. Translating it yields CASSLCRGPYEQYF.

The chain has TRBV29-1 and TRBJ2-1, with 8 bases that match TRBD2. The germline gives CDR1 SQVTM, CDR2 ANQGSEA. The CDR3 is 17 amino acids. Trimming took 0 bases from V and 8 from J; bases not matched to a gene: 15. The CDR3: CSVEDRMGGGPLDEQFF. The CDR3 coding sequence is TGCAGCGTTGAAGATCGAATGGGCGGGGGGCCCCTCGATGAGCAGTTCTTC.

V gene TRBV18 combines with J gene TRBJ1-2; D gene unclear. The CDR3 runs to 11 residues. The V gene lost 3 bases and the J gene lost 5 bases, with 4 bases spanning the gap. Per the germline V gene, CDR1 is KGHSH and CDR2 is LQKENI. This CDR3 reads CASSPQYGYTF. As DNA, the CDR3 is TGTGCCAGCTCACCCCAATATGGCTACACCTTC.

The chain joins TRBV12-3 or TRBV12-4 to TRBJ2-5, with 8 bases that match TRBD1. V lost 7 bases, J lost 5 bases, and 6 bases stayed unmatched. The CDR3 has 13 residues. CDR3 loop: CASTPDRVETQYF. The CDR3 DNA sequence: TGTGCCAGCACCCCGGACAGGGTTGAGACCCAGTACTTC.

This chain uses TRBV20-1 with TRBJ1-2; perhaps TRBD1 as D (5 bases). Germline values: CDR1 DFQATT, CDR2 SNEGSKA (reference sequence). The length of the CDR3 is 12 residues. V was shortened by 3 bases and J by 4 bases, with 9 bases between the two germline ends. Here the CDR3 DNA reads TGCAGTGCTAGTAGGACACGCTATGGCTACACCTTC. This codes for CSASRTRYGYTF.

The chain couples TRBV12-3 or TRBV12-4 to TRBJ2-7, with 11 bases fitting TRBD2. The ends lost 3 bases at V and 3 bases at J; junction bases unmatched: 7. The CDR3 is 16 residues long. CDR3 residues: CASSFPGGLAVYEQYF. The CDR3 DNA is TGTGCCAGCAGTTTTCCCGGGGGACTAGCGGTCTACGAGCAGTACTTC.

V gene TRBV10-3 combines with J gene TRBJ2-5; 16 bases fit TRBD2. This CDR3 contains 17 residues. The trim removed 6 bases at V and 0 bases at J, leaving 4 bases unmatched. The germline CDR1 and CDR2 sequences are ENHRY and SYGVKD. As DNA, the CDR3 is TGTGCCATCAGGGGACTAGCGGGAGGGCCCCACCAAGAGACCCAGTACTTC. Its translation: CAIRGLAGGPHQETQYF.

Here the CDR3 reads CASRNEGQGDEQFF. CDR3 nucleotides: TGTGCCAGCAGGAATGAAGGACAGGGCGATGAGCAGTTCTTC. The chain carries TRBV12-3 or TRBV12-4 and TRBJ2-1; TRBD1 matches at 8 bases. This CDR3 region has 14 residues. The V segment lost 6 bases and the J segment 8 bases; nucleotides outside the gene matches: 9.